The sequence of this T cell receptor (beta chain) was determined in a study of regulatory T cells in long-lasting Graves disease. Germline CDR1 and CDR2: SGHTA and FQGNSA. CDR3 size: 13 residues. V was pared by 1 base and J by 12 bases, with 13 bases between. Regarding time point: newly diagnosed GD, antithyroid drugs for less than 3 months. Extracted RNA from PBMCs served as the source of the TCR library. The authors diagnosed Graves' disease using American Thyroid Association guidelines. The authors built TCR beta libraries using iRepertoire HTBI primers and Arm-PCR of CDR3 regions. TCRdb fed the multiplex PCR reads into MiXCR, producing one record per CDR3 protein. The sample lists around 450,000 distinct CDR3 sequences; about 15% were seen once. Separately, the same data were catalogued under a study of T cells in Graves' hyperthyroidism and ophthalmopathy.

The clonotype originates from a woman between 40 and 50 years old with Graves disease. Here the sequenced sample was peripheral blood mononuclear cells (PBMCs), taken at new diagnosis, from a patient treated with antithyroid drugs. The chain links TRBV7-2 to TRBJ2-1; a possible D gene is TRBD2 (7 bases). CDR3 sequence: CASSLDPGGGQFF. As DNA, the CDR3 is TGTGCCAGCAGCTTAGACCCGGGGGGCGGGCAGTTCTTC. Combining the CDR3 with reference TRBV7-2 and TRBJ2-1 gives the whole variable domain GAGVSQSPSNKVTEKGKDVELRCDPISGHTALYWYRQSLGQGLEFLIYFQGNSAPDKSGLPSDRFSAERTGGSVSTLTIQRTQQEDSAVYLCASSLDPGGGQFFGPGTRLTVL.